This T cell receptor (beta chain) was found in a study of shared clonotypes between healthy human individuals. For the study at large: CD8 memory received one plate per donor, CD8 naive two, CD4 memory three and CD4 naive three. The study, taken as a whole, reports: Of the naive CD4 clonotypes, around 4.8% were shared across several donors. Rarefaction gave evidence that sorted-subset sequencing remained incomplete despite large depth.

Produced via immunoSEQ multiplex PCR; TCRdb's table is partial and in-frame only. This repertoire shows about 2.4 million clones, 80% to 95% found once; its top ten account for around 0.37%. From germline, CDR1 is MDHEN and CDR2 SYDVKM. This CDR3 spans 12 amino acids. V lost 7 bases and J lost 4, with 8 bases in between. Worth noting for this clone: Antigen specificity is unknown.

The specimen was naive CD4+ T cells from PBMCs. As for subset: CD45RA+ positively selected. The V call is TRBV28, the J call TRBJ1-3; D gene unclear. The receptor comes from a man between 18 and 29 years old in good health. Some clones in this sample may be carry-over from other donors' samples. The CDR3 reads CASTLYGNTIYF. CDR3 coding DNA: TGTGCCAGCACCCTCTACGGAAACACCATATATTTT.